This T cell receptor (beta chain) was sequenced in a study of shared clonotypes between healthy human individuals. The study used 85 million or so PBMCs per unsorted sample for genomic DNA. Deep was the level at which the assay was run. Measured with immunoSEQ multiplex PCR; TCRdb has only the in-frame clones, and not every one. The sample gives about half a million clones, about four fifths of which show up once; about 13% is in the top ten. Specimen: PBMCs. This sequence was found in a woman in her thirties or forties in good health. Some clones in this sample may be carry-over from other donors' samples.

The CDR3 loop reads CQGGSLHRGYTF. The DNA of the CDR3 is TGTCAGGGGGGCAGCCTTCACCGGGGCTACACCTTC. The rearrangement joins TRBV28 to TRBJ1-2; TRBD1 matches 7 bases. CDR3 length: 12 residues. In germline, CDR1 is MDHEN, CDR2 SYDVKM.